The clone carrying this T cell receptor beta chain was seen ten or more times. Its antigen is unknown. CDR1 is MDHEN and CDR2 is SYDVKM in the germline V gene. The CDR3 is made up of 15 amino acids. With V trimmed by 5 bases and J by 3 bases, 9 bases remained unmatched. This entry belongs to a study of prognosis after radiotherapy for stage I lung cancer. Whole-study context: As radiotherapy, SBRT was administered in 3 to 5 fractions with a biologically effective dose of at least 100 Gy. No patient was treated with concurrent therapy while undergoing stereotactic body radiotherapy.

Amplification of TCR beta CDR3 from genomic DNA used two-round multiplex PCR. The first round of PCR was done with primers that matched each TRBV and TRBJ gene. TCRdb independently ran MiXCR on the multiplex PCR reads; one entry per CDR3 protein. The sample lists under 50,000 distinct CDR3 sequences, around 24% occurring once. Study-wide results and limits: Before stereotactic body radiation therapy the median unique TCR clone count was 10,088, and afterwards it fell to 6,500 to 8,000. A determination of whether the expanded TCR clones were tumor-specific was not made.

The sequence was collected from a donor aged 50 or older with non-small cell lung cancer. The sample consisted of PBMCs, taken before or after stereotactic body radiation therapy (not recorded which). The chain combines TRBV28 with TRBJ2-7; TRBD1 aligns across 8 bases. CDR3 sequence reads: CASSPGQVGIYEQYF. As DNA, the CDR3 is TGTGCCAGCAGTCCGGGACAGGTTGGGATCTACGAGCAGTACTTC.